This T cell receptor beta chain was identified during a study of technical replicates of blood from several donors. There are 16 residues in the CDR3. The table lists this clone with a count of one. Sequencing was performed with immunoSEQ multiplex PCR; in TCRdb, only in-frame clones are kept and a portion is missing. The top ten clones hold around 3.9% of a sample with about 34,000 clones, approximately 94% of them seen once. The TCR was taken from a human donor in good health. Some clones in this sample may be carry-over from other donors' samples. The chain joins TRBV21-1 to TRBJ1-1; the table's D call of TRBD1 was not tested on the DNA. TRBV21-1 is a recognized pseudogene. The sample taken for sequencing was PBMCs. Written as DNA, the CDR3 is TGTGCCAGCAGCAAAGAGCGAGGTCAGGGGAACACTGAAGCTTTCTTT. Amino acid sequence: CASSKERGQGNTEAFF.